This T cell receptor (beta chain) appears in the sequencing data of a study of Graves' ophthalmopathy and Graves' hyperthyroidism. The V and J ends lost 3 bases and 1 base respectively, with 12 bases between them. Per germline, CDR1 SGHVS and CDR2 FQNEAQ. The CDR3 contains 15 residues. Certain patients, namely those with other autoimmune diseases, uncontrolled infections, pregnancy or lactation, were excluded. PBMCs were isolated by Ficoll-Paque density gradient centrifugation, using roughly 10 ml of fresh peripheral blood as the starting material. As the template, RNA transcripts were used to amplify TCR beta CDR3 regions. HTBI-primed RT-PCR formed the first round, and a multiplex PCR formed the second. TCRdb analysed the multiplex PCR reads with MiXCR anew, one entry per CDR3 protein. The sample lists about 700,000 distinct CDR3 sequences; approximately 40% were seen once.

Sequenced sample: peripheral blood. This TCR came from an adult man with Graves' ophthalmopathy. V is TRBV7-8 and J is TRBJ2-5; D gene unclear. The CDR3 here is CASSFSGWGQETQYF. CDR3 in DNA: TGTGCCAGCAGCTTTTCGGGCTGGGGCCAAGAGACCCAGTACTTC. Full variable domain (remainder filled in from reference TRBV7-8 and TRBJ2-5): GAGVSQSPRYKVAKRGQDVALRCDPISGHVSLFWYQQALGQGPEFLTYFQNEAQLDKSGLPSDRFFAERPEGSVSTLKIQRTQQEDSAVYLCASSFSGWGQETQYFGPGTRLLVL.